The 28 T cell receptor beta chains listed next were all sequenced from one sample in a study of sequential checkpoint blockade in melanoma. Repertoires were generated with immunoSEQ multiplex PCR, while TCRdb's copy carries only in-frame clones and drops some. The sample carries over 3,500 clones, about 23% recorded once. Treatment meaning: randomized to nivolumab then ipilimumab (arm A) or the reverse (arm B). The sample here was tumor tissue (inferred from file names), taken from a patient given nivolumab and ipilimumab in sequence. These receptors came from a human donor with melanoma.

This clone occurred a few times. The chain uses TRBV6-8 and TRBJ1-1; 7 nucleotides align to TRBD1. Per germline, CDR1 MNHGY and CDR2 SAAAGT. V was clipped by 6 bases and J by 1 base; unmatched bases: 5. The CDR3 consists of 14 residues. The CDR3 here is CASSPTGPNTEAFF. The CDR3 region has the DNA TGTGCCAGCAGCCCGACAGGGCCGAACACTGAAGCTTTCTTT.

Sample share makes this clone medium-sized (0.01 to 0.1%). V is TRBV6-7 and J is TRBJ1-2; D uncertain. TRBV6-7 has ORF status, its function being uncertain. This CDR3 contains 11 residues. Trimming took 4 bases from V and 5 from J, leaving 5 bases between them. The CDR3 bases are TGTGCCAGCAGTTTCGATTATGGCTACACCTTC. Its protein is CASSFDYGYTF.

This clone occurred a few times. The chain recombines TRBV28 with TRBJ2-6; TRBD2 matches 13 bases. The CDR3 consists of 18 residues. With V trimmed by 5 bases and J by 4 bases, 8 bases remained unmatched. Germline CDR1 MDHEN, CDR2 SYDVKM. The CDR3 nucleotides are TGTGCCAGCAGTCTGGGACTAGCGGGGTATTCGGGGGCCAACGTCCTGACTTTC. It codes for CASSLGLAGYSGANVLTF.

V is TRBV27 and J is TRBJ2-5, with unresolved D. This CDR3 has 13 residues. V was pared by 0 bases and J by 2 bases, with 4 bases between. Germline CDR1 MNHEY, CDR2 SMNVEV (reference sequence). CDR3 residues: CASSLSVQETQYF. In DNA form, the CDR3 reads TGTGCCAGCAGTTTATCAGTACAAGAGACCCAGTACTTC.

The V call is TRBV19, the J call TRBJ1-4; a weak D match, TRBD1 (5 bases). From germline, CDR1 is LNHDA and CDR2 SQIVND (reference sequence). V shed 7 bases and J shed 0 bases, with 27 bases lying between them. CDR3 length: 20 residues. CDR3 residues: CASTEGEFSTLIATNEKLFF. CDR3 sequence (DNA): TGTGCCAGTACGGAAGGGGAATTCTCCACCCTAATAGCAACTAATGAAAAACTGTTTTTT.

CDR3 residues: CASALPGGYTF. Here the CDR3 DNA reads TGTGCCAGCGCCCTCCCGGGCGGCTACACCTTC. V is TRBV6-4 and J is TRBJ1-2; no reliable D call. V dropped 8 bases and J dropped 8 bases, with 12 bases sitting between them. The CDR3 has 11 residues. Germline V CDR1 and CDR2: MRHNA, SNTAGT.

The chain couples TRBV5-1 to TRBJ2-2; D call uncertain. The CDR3 spans 15 residues. With 1 base removed from V and 8 bases from J, the gap between germline ends came to 15 bases. Germline V CDR1 and CDR2: SGHRS, YFSETQ. CDR3 nucleotides: TGCGCCAGCAGCTTGACCCGGACGGAACAAGGGGAGCTGTTTTTT. Its translation is CASSLTRTEQGELFF.

The sample holds a few counts of this clone. The rearrangement joins TRBV10-2 to TRBJ1-2; weak D call: TRBD1 (6 bases). The CDR3 spans 12 residues. CDR1 is WSHSY, CDR2 SAAADI, per germline. Trimming took 4 bases from V and 8 from J, leaving 11 bases between them. The CDR3 region has the DNA TGCGCCAGCAGTGGAGTGGGGACAGGCTACACCTTC. Residues: CASSGVGTGYTF.

The chain's CDR3 is CASSADARGASDTQYF. As DNA, the CDR3 is TGCGCCAGCAGCGCCGACGCAAGGGGGGCTTCAGATACGCAGTATTTT. V usage is TRBV5-1 and J usage is TRBJ2-3; D is possibly TRBD1 or TRBD2 (6 bases each). The V gene lost 4 bases and the J gene lost 4 bases, with 19 bases spanning the gap. The CDR3 is 16 amino acids. CDR1 and CDR2 (germline): SGHRS, YFSETQ.

This clone is classed as medium-sized. The rearrangement links TRBV10-2 to TRBJ2-3; 9 bases map to TRBD2. This CDR3 comprises 16 residues. Germline CDR1 WSHSY, CDR2 SAAADI. Trimming at V came to 0 bases and at J to 6 bases, leaving 7 bases not matched to a gene. CDR3 residues: CASSESGLATEDTQYF. In nucleotides, the CDR3 is TGCGCCAGCAGTGAGTCTGGACTAGCGACAGAGGATACGCAGTATTTT.

In its sample, this clone was seen a few times. The rearrangement links TRBV2 to TRBJ2-3, with TRBD1 matching 7 bases. The CDR3 spans 13 residues. CDR1 is SNHLY and CDR2 is FYNNEI in the germline V gene. V trimming: 10 bases; J trimming: 4 bases; junction bases outside the gene matches: 8. The CDR3 is CATAGQGADTQYF. As DNA, the CDR3 is TGTGCCACCGCCGGCCAGGGGGCAGATACGCAGTATTTT.

In DNA, the CDR3 is TGTGCCAGTAGTATGGGAGTGCGTCAAGTGAACACTGAAGCTTTCTTT. It translates to CASSMGVRQVNTEAFF. The chain joins TRBV19 to TRBJ1-1; no definite D call. Germline V gives CDR1 LNHDA, CDR2 SQIVND (reference sequence). Trimming removed 3 bases at V and 0 bases at J, with 14 bases between. This CDR3 has 16 residues.

This chain uses TRBV5-1 with TRBJ1-2; no reliable D call. V dropped 0 bases and J dropped 3 bases, with 21 bases sitting between them. The germline V gene encodes CDR1 SGHRS and CDR2 YFSETQ. This CDR3 is built from 18 residues. CDR3 loop: CASSLDYGWRVRDYGYTF. CDR3 bases: TGCGCCAGCAGCTTGGACTACGGATGGAGGGTTCGGGACTATGGCTACACCTTC.

This clone is labeled as medium-sized (0.01 to 0.1%). The J gene is TRBJ1-1, the V gene TRBV6-8; 8 bases align to TRBD1. The germline gives CDR1 MNHGY, CDR2 SAAAGT. V lost 10 bases and J lost 5; bases outside the gene matches: 9. This CDR3 spans 13 amino acids. CDR3 nucleotide sequence: TGTGCCACCGCCAGGGGGCTGGGGACTGAAGCTTTCTTT. Its translation is CATARGLGTEAFF.

The table lists this clone with a few counts. This rearrangement joins TRBV19 to TRBJ1-1; D not certain. The V and J ends lost 1 base and 1 base respectively, with 13 bases between them. The germline CDR1 and CDR2 sequences are LNHDA and SQIVND (reference sequence). The CDR3 length is 16 residues. CDR3 nucleotide sequence: TGTGCCAGTAGTATAGCGGCGGGATTGGGGAACACTGAAGCTTTCTTT. It specifies CASSIAAGLGNTEAFF.

This clone is medium-sized in the sample. The chain has TRBV9 and TRBJ2-3, with D unclear. Germline-derived CDR1 and CDR2 are SGDLS and YYNGEE. The length of the CDR3 is 12 residues. V dropped 4 bases and J dropped 6 bases, with 9 bases sitting between them. CDR3 DNA: TGTGCCAGCAGCATCGCTTGGGATACGCAGTATTTT. Translating gives CASSIAWDTQYF.

This clone was observed a few times. The chain employs TRBV9 and TRBJ1-1; D not resolved. V was pared by 4 bases and J by 1 base, with 8 bases between. CDR1 and CDR2 (germline): SGDLS, YYNGEE. The CDR3 runs 13 residues. The CDR3 region is CASSISRNTEAFF. The DNA for the CDR3 is TGTGCCAGCAGCATCTCCCGGAACACTGAAGCTTTCTTT.

This clone was seen many times. This sequence joins TRBV11-3 and TRBJ1-2; D is undetermined. This CDR3 comprises 14 residues. Trimming cost V 3 bases and J 8 bases, with 16 bases left between them. Germline V gives CDR1 SGHNT, CDR2 YENEEA. This chain's CDR3 is CASSLGQPDRGYTF. The DNA of the CDR3 is TGTGCCAGCAGCTTGGGTCAGCCGGATAGGGGCTACACCTTC. The variable domain in full, with the rest retrieved from reference TRBV11-3 and TRBJ1-2, is EAGVVQSPRYKIIEKKQPVAFWCNPISGHNTLYWYLQNLGQGPELLIRYENEEAVDDSQLPKDRFSAERLKGVDSTLKIQPAELGDSAVYLCASSLGQPDRGYTFGSGTRLTVV.

This clone was seen only a few times. Relative to the germline gene, one junction end is altered; a read error may explain this. V gene TRBV23-1 combines with J gene TRBJ2-1; 11 nucleotides agree with TRBD2. TRBV23-1 belongs to the ORF category, with a function that is uncertain. The CDR3 is made up of 16 amino acids. The CDR3 here is CASSQSLAGGQVEQFF. CDR3 coding DNA: TGCGCCAGCAGCCAATCCTTAGCGGGGGGGCAAGTGGAGCAGTTCTTC.

This clone was detected only a few times. The chain couples TRBV9 to TRBJ2-1; 9 bases fit TRBD1. This CDR3 spans 12 amino acids. J gave up 7 bases and V 5 bases, and 1 base lay outside the gene matches. Germline CDR1 and CDR2: SGDLS and YYNGEE. The CDR3 loop is CASSDRGNEQFF. The CDR3 region has the DNA TGTGCCAGCAGTGACAGGGGGAATGAGCAGTTCTTC.

This clone is medium-sized in the sample. J is TRBJ1-1 and V is TRBV11-3; the D is unclear. The germline CDR1 and CDR2 sequences are SGHNT and YENEEA. V was shortened by 3 bases and J by 1 base, with 9 bases between the two germline ends. The CDR3 covers 14 residues. The CDR3 spells CASSFHPENTEAFF. CDR3 nucleotides: TGTGCCAGCAGCTTTCATCCGGAGAACACTGAAGCTTTCTTT.

By share of the sample, this clone is medium-sized. This chain links TRBV6-8 with TRBJ2-1; 10 positions agree with TRBD2. Germline-derived CDR1 and CDR2 are MNHGY and SAAAGT. The CDR3 length is 15 residues. Trimming cost V 5 bases and J 8 bases; bases outside gene matches: 9. The chain's CDR3 is CASSTAAGGLDEQFF. DNA of the CDR3: TGTGCCAGCAGTACCGCAGCGGGGGGGCTCGATGAGCAGTTCTTC.

This clone was detected ten times or more. The V gene is TRBV11-3, the J gene TRBJ2-1; TRBD1 matches 8 bases. The CDR3 has 15 residues. Germline V lookup: CDR1 SGHNT, CDR2 YENEEA. The V and J ends lost 3 bases and 6 bases, in that order; junction bases with no gene match: 7. The CDR3: CASSLRTGYGNEQFF. The CDR3 DNA follows: TGTGCCAGCAGCTTGAGGACAGGGTACGGCAATGAGCAGTTCTTC.

By sample fraction, this clone is medium-sized. This rearrangement joins TRBV11-3 to TRBJ1-1; D is undetermined. Germline V gene sequence: CDR1 SGHNT, CDR2 YENEEA. V was pared by 2 bases and J by 1 base, with 8 bases between. The CDR3 has 14 amino acids. DNA of the CDR3: TGTGCCAGCAGCTTACTAGATTCGAACACTGAAGCTTTCTTT. Amino acid sequence: CASSLLDSNTEAFF.

This rearrangement joins TRBV19 to TRBJ2-1, with 16 bases lining up with TRBD2. CDR1 is LNHDA and CDR2 is SQIVND in the germline V gene (reference sequence). There are 16 residues in the CDR3. V lost 7 bases, J lost 4 bases, and 4 bases stayed unmatched. As DNA, the CDR3 is TGTGCCAGTAAGGGACTAGCGGGGGGGTCTTACAATGAGCAGTTCTTC. Translation: CASKGLAGGSYNEQFF.

This clone was observed a few times. The V call is TRBV10-3, the J call TRBJ1-1; 10 nucleotides match TRBD1. CDR3 length: 18 residues. With 2 bases clipped from V and 10 bases from J, the junction kept 19 bases outside the gene matches. Germline V gene lookup returns CDR1 ENHRY and CDR2 SYGVKD. The CDR3 sequence is CAISEPRRDRGNSVAAFF. CDR3 nucleotide sequence: TGTGCCATCAGTGAGCCCCGTAGGGACAGGGGTAATAGTGTAGCAGCTTTCTTT.

This clone is medium-sized (0.01 to 0.1%) within its sample. This chain joins TRBV19 and TRBJ1-1, with unresolved D. CDR1 and CDR2 from the germline V gene are LNHDA and SQIVND (reference sequence). V was trimmed by 3 bases and J by 0 bases, leaving 14 bases between them. The CDR3 is 16 residues long. As DNA, the CDR3 is TGTGCCAGTAGTATTCTGTCGGAGATCATGAACACTGAAGCTTTCTTT. Its protein product is CASSILSEIMNTEAFF.

This clone is termed medium-sized. The chain is built from TRBV6-8 and TRBJ2-1; 10 bases are a match to TRBD1. The CDR3 contains 15 residues. Germline V gives CDR1 MNHGY, CDR2 SAAAGT. The ends lost 6 bases at V and 9 bases at J; junction bases unmatched: 11. The CDR3 bases are TGTGCCAGCAGGCCAGCCCAGGGACAGGGGCCTGAGCAGTTCTTC. Translation gives CASRPAQGQGPEQFF.